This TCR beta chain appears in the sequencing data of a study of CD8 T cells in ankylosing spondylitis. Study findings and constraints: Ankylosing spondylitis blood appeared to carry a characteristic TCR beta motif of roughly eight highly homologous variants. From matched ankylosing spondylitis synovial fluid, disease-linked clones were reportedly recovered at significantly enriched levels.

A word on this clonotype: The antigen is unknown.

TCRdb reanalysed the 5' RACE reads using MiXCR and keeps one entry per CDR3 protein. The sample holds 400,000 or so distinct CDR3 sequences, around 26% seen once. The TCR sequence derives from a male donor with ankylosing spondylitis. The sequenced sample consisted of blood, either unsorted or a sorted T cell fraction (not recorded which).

In DNA, the CDR3 is TGTGCCAGCACCCCCGTCAGGGGGCAAGAGACCCAGTACTTC. Protein: CASTPVRGQETQYF. This chain uses TRBV2 with TRBJ2-5; 7 nucleotides match TRBD1. This CDR3 has 14 amino acids. Germline V gives CDR1 SNHLY, CDR2 FYNNEI. V lost 7 bases to trimming and J lost 2 bases; unmatched junction nucleotides: 7.